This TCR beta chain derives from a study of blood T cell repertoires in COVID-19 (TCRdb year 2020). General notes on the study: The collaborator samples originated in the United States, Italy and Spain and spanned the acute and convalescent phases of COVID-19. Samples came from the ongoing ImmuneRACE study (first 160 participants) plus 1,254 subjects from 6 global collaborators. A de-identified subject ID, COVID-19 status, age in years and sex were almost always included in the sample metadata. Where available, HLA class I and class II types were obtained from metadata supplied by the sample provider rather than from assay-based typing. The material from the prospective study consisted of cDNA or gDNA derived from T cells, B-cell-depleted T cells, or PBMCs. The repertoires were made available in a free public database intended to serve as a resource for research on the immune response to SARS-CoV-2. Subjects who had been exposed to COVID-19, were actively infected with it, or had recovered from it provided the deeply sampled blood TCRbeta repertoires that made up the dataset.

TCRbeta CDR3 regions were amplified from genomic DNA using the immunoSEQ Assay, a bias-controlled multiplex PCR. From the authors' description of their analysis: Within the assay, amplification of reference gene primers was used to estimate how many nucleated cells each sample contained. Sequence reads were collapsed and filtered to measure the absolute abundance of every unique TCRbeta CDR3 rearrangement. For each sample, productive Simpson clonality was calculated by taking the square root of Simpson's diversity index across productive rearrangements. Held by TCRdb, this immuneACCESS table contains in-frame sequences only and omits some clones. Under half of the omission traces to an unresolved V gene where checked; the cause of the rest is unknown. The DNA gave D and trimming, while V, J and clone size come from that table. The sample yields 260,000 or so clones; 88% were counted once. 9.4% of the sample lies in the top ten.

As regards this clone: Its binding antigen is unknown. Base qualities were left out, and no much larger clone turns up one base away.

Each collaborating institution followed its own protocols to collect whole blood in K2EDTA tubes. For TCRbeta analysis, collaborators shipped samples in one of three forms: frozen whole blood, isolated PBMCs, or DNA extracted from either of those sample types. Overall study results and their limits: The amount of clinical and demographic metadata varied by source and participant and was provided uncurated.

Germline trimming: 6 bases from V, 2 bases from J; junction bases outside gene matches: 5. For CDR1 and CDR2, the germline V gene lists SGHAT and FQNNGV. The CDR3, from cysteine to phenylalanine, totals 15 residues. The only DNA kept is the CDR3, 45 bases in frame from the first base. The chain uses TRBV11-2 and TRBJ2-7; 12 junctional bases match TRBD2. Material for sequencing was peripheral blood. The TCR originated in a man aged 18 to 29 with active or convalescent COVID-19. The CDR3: CASSLLAGGAYEQYF. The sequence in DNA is TGTGCCAGCAGTCTACTAGCGGGGGGAGCCTACGAGCAGTACTTC.